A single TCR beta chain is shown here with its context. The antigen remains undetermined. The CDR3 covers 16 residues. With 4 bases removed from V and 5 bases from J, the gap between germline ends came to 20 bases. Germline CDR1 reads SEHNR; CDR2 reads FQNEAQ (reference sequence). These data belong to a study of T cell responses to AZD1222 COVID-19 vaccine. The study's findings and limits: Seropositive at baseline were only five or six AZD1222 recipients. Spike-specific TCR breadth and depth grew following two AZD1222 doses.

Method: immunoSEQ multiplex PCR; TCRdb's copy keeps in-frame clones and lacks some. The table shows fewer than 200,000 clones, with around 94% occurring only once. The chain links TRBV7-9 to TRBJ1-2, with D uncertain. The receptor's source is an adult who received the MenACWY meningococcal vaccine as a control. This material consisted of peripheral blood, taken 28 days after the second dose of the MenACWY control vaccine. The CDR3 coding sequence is TGTGCCAGCAGCTCCTCGGACTCTCCGGTAGGGTATGGCTACACCTTC. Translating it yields CASSSSDSPVGYGYTF.